One and the same sample provided the 26 T cell receptor beta chains below, sequenced in a study of shared clonotypes between healthy human individuals. Here immunoSEQ multiplex PCR was the method, and the copy in TCRdb shows in-frame clones only, minus some. The data show more than 2,000,000 clones, approximately 94% seen once. Sequencing used naive CD4+ T cells sorted from blood. As to subset: CD45RA+ positively selected. Every receptor here comes from a man aged 18 to 30 in good health.

This clone was counted only a few times. The rearrangement joins TRBV29-1 to TRBJ1-2; 10 bases fit TRBD1. Unmatched junction bases numbered 8, after V lost 5 bases and J lost 5 bases. CDR3 length: 14 amino acids. Germline V gene lookup returns CDR1 SQVTM and CDR2 ANQGSEA. The CDR3 is CSVTGTGVGYGYTF. CDR3 in DNA: TGCAGCGTTACCGGGACAGGGGTTGGGTATGGCTACACCTTC.

The chain carries TRBV12-5 and TRBJ2-7; 11 bases fit TRBD1. Trimming took 6 bases from V and 3 from J; bases not matched to a gene: 7. The CDR3 covers 15 residues. Germline V gene data show CDR1 as LGHNT and CDR2 as FRNRAP. CDR3 nucleotides: TGTGCTAGTGGGCGGCCGGGACAGGGGGACTACGAGCAGTACTTC. It specifies CASGRPGQGDYEQYF.

The table lists this clone with a count of one. J is TRBJ2-3 and V is TRBV6-6, with a tentative D call TRBD2 (6 bases). Germline assignment: CDR1 MNHNY and CDR2 SVGAGI (reference sequence). Trimming took off 4 bases at V and 5 bases at J, with 19 bases between the two ends. The CDR3 covers 16 residues. CDR3 DNA sequence: TGTGCCAGCAGTTCCCCGACTAGACGGCTCGGAGATACGCAGTATTTT. It codes for CASSSPTRRLGDTQYF.

This chain links TRBV15 with TRBJ1-4; D is possibly TRBD1 (6 bases). This CDR3 region has 14 residues. Germline V gene lookup returns CDR1 LNHNV and CDR2 YYDKDF (reference sequence). V was shortened by 6 bases and J by 0 bases, with 8 bases between the two germline ends. DNA for the CDR3: TGTGCCACCAGTAGACAGGCAACTAATGAAAAACTGTTTTTT. It is translated as CATSRQATNEKLFF.

The rearrangement links TRBV7-2 to TRBJ1-1; TRBD1 is a possible D gene (5 bases). The V gene's germline CDR1 is SGHTA and CDR2 FQGNSA. V shed 0 bases and J shed 4 bases, with 12 bases lying between them. This CDR3 comprises 15 residues. The CDR3 region has the DNA TGTGCCAGCAGCTTAGCGGAGGCAGGGATCACTGAAGCTTTCTTT. Amino acids: CASSLAEAGITEAFF.

The chain uses TRBV2 and TRBJ1-6; maybe TRBD1 (5 bases). V was pared by 6 bases and J by 0 bases, with 9 bases between. Per germline, CDR1 SNHLY and CDR2 FYNNEI. The length of the CDR3 is 15 residues. The CDR3 sequence is CASRRDSSYNSPLHF. The CDR3 bases are TGTGCCAGCAGGCGCGACAGCTCCTATAATTCACCCCTCCACTTT.

The gene calls are TRBV7-2 and TRBJ1-4; D call uncertain. The length of the CDR3 is 13 residues. V was trimmed by 8 bases and J by 8 bases, leaving 15 bases between them. CDR1 and CDR2 from the germline V gene are SGHTA and FQGNSA. CDR3: CASGRSLGEKLFF. CDR3 bases: TGTGCCAGCGGGCGGAGCCTCGGCGAAAAACTGTTTTTT.

The chain recombines TRBV10-3 with TRBJ1-1, with a tentative D call TRBD1 (5 bases). CDR1 and CDR2 (germline): ENHRY, SYGVKD. This CDR3 comprises 13 residues. Trimming took off 8 bases at V and 0 bases at J, with 10 bases between the two ends. The CDR3 reads CAIGDGMNTEAFF. The CDR3 DNA is TGTGCCATCGGGGACGGAATGAACACTGAAGCTTTCTTT.

V usage is TRBV9 and J usage is TRBJ2-2; weak D call: TRBD2 (6 bases). Germline loops: CDR1 SGDLS, CDR2 YYNGEE. The V end lost 7 bases, the J end lost 1 base, and 14 bases lay between the germline ends. This CDR3 region has 15 residues. CDR3 in DNA: TGTGCCAGCGGGGTCGGGGGTTTGAACACCGGGGAGCTGTTTTTT. It encodes CASGVGGLNTGELFF.

J is TRBJ2-1 and V is TRBV11-3; D gene unclear. Germline CDR1 is SGHNT and CDR2 is YENEEA. The V and J ends lost 11 bases and 2 bases respectively, with 16 bases between them. The CDR3 consists of 14 residues. The CDR3 region has the DNA TGTGCCGGGATCCCTATTGCAGCCTACAATGAGCAGTTCTTC. Residues: CAGIPIAAYNEQFF.

The genes are TRBV7-9 and TRBJ1-2; 7 nucleotides match TRBD1. V shed 1 base and J 4 bases; nucleotides not matched to a gene: 6. The CDR3 is 15 amino acids. Germline V CDR1 and CDR2: SEHNR, FQNEAQ (reference sequence). The CDR3 loop is CASSLEPGGRYGYTF. The CDR3 coding sequence is TGTGCCAGCAGCTTAGAGCCAGGGGGTCGCTATGGCTACACCTTC.

The rearrangement links TRBV7-2 to TRBJ2-5; 8 bases match TRBD2. V lost 5 bases and J lost 1; bases outside the gene matches: 3. This CDR3 has 14 residues. The germline gives CDR1 SGHTA, CDR2 FQGNSA. This CDR3 reads CASSTGLGQETQYF. CDR3 in DNA: TGTGCCAGCAGCACGGGACTAGGCCAAGAGACCCAGTACTTC.

This chain connects TRBV5-4 to TRBJ2-1; 13 bases agree with TRBD2. CDR3 size: 20 residues. Germline V gene lookup returns CDR1 SGHNT and CDR2 YYREEE (reference sequence). V shed 2 bases, J shed 7 bases, and the junction held 18 bases outside the gene matches. The CDR3 loop reads CASSFAGTSGVPASVNEQFF. CDR3 coding DNA: TGTGCCAGCAGCTTCGCCGGGACTAGCGGGGTGCCGGCATCGGTGAATGAGCAGTTCTTC.

The gene calls are TRBV18 and TRBJ2-2; D is ambiguous. From germline, CDR1 is KGHSH and CDR2 LQKENI. This CDR3 comprises 16 residues. The V gene lost 0 bases and the J gene lost 2 bases, with 10 bases spanning the gap. Written as DNA, the CDR3 is TGTGCCAGCTCACCACCGGCGACACCTAACACCGGGGAGCTGTTTTTT. Translated, it gives CASSPPATPNTGELFF.

This chain uses TRBV6-1 with TRBJ2-7, with 11 bases lining up with TRBD1. This CDR3 comprises 13 residues. V shed 6 bases and J 3 bases; nucleotides not matched to a gene: 1. In germline, CDR1 is MNHNS, CDR2 SASEGT. CDR3 sequence: CASSGTGGYEQYF. CDR3 DNA sequence: TGTGCCAGCAGCGGGACAGGGGGCTACGAGCAGTACTTC.

The CDR3 loop reads CASSLIRGGTDTQYF. CDR3 DNA sequence: TGTGCCAGCAGTTTAATCAGGGGAGGCACAGATACGCAGTATTTT. The chain combines TRBV28 with TRBJ2-3; D is possibly TRBD1 (6 bases). Trimming cost V 2 bases and J 1 base, with 10 bases left between them. The CDR3 runs 15 residues. CDR1 and CDR2 from the germline V gene are MDHEN and SYDVKM. The complete variable domain, with remaining parts taken from reference TRBV28 and TRBJ2-3, reads DVKVTQSSRYLVKRTGEKVFLECVQDMDHENMFWYRQDPGLGLRLIYFSYDVKMKEKGDIPEGYSVSREKKERFSLILESASTNQTSMYLCASSLIRGGTDTQYFGPGTRLTVL.

J is TRBJ2-7 and V is TRBV7-8; 8 positions match TRBD1. Trimming at V came to 3 bases and at J to 2 bases, leaving 9 bases not matched to a gene. Germline values: CDR1 SGHVS, CDR2 FQNEAQ. The CDR3 contains 16 residues. The CDR3 protein is CASSLWTGPDTYEQYF. CDR3 DNA sequence: TGTGCCAGCAGCTTGTGGACAGGGCCGGATACCTACGAGCAGTACTTC.

A word on this clone: The sample holds other DNA sequences that translate to the same CDR3. CDR3 sequence reads: CASSEGYNSPLHF. The CDR3 bases are TGCGCCAGCAGTGAAGGATATAATTCACCCCTCCACTTT. The V call is TRBV10-1, the J call TRBJ1-6; D unresolved. Trimming stripped 3 bases from V and 4 bases from J, with 4 bases between. CDR3 length: 13 residues. Germline V gene data show CDR1 as WNHNN and CDR2 as SYGVQD (reference sequence).

This rearrangement joins TRBV4-1 to TRBJ2-7; TRBD1 matches at 7 bases. The CDR3 runs to 16 residues. V shed 2 bases, J shed 2 bases, and the junction held 9 bases outside the gene matches. Germline CDR1 and CDR2: MGHRA and YSYEKL. For the CDR3, the DNA is TGCGCCAGCAGCCAACCTCGAGAGGGGGCTACCTACGAGCAGTACTTC. Translated: CASSQPREGATYEQYF.

The CDR3 coding sequence is TGTGCCAGCAGCGTCGGATGGGCCCCCTCCTACGAGCAGTACTTC. It codes for CASSVGWAPSYEQYF. This chain connects TRBV9 to TRBJ2-7; D is unresolved. V lost 2 bases to trimming and J lost 0 bases, with 12 bases between them. This CDR3 contains 15 residues. CDR1 is SGDLS, CDR2 YYNGEE, per germline.

The rearrangement joins TRBV5-4 to TRBJ2-7, with unresolved D. CDR3 length: 16 residues. Germline loops: CDR1 SGHNT, CDR2 YYREEE (reference sequence). Trimming took 1 base from V and 1 from J, leaving 15 bases between them. CDR3 in DNA: TGTGCCAGCAGCTTGTCGGGCCCGCTTATATCCTACGAGCAGTACTTC. It translates to CASSLSGPLISYEQYF.

The rearrangement joins TRBV19 to TRBJ1-3; D gene uncertain. This CDR3 has 15 residues. V dropped 6 bases and J dropped 4 bases, with 16 bases sitting between them. Germline V gene sequence: CDR1 LNHDA, CDR2 SQIVND (reference sequence). CDR3 bases: TGTGCCAGTAGGGATGTCGGTGCCCCAGGAAACACCATATATTTT. It is translated as CASRDVGAPGNTIYF.

The CDR3 DNA sequence: TGTGCCAGCAGCTTTCTACTAGCGGGAACCAGCACAGATACGCAGTATTTT. It codes for CASSFLLAGTSTDTQYF. The genes are TRBV7-2 and TRBJ2-3, with TRBD2 matching over 10 bases. Germline V gene lookup returns CDR1 SGHTA and CDR2 FQGNSA. V lost 3 bases to trimming and J lost 0 bases; unmatched junction nucleotides: 6. This CDR3 is built from 17 residues.

As concerns this clone: This sample also contains other DNA sequences that code for the same CDR3. The chain uses TRBV7-9 and TRBJ1-5; D might be TRBD1 (6 bases). The CDR3 loop spans 12 amino acids. Germline-derived CDR1 and CDR2 are SEHNR and FQNEAQ (reference sequence). The ends were cut back, 7 bases at V and 6 bases at J, with 10 bases in the middle. CDR3 in DNA: TGTGCCAGCACTCAGGGGACTCAGCCCCAGCATTTT. It yields the protein CASTQGTQPQHF.

V and J are TRBV28 and TRBJ1-2, with TRBD1 matching 7 bases. CDR1 and CDR2 from the germline V gene are MDHEN and SYDVKM. The CDR3 length is 16 residues. J was trimmed by 8 bases and V by 3 bases; bases with no gene match: 15. CDR3 loop: CASSFIDRVGAYGYTF. The CDR3 DNA reads as TGTGCCAGCAGTTTTATAGACAGGGTAGGAGCGTACGGCTACACCTTC.

The genes are TRBV30 and TRBJ2-7, with D uncertain. The CDR3 extends over 14 amino acids. Deletions cut 0 bases from V and 3 bases from J, with 12 bases between. CDR1 is GTSNPN and CDR2 is SVGIG in the germline V gene (reference sequence). CDR3 protein: CAWSVGPGGYEQYF. As DNA, the CDR3 is TGTGCCTGGAGTGTAGGTCCGGGTGGCTACGAGCAGTACTTC.